The clone carrying this TCR beta chain was seen a single time. Its matching antigen is unknown. The record originates from a study of CD8+ T cells in alopecia areata. Turning to the study itself: Among treated patients, oral tofacitinib was administered at 5 to 10 mg twice daily.

There are 12 residues in the CDR3. Per germline, CDR1 SQVTM and CDR2 ANQGSEA. V was pared by 7 bases and J by 12 bases, with 8 bases of the junction left unmatched. Treatment defined: oral pan-JAK inhibitor, 5-10 mg twice daily. It was from alopecia areata patients that lesional scalp punch biopsies and peripheral blood were collected. RNA was extracted and reverse transcribed into cDNA as the sequencing template. The protocol was immunoSEQ multiplex PCR, while the TCRdb copy is restricted to in-frame clones and leaves out a portion. The sample consists of roughly 190,000 clones, roughly three fifths of them appearing once. Study-wide findings and caveats: An increase in clonality over normal scalp was evident in lesional scalp, especially alopecia totalis/universalis. Sequencing of scalp samples also captures resident alphabeta T cells of normal skin.

This receptor was obtained from a human donor with alopecia areata. The sequencing used CD4+ T cells sorted from blood, collected around week 50, from a patient treated with tofacitinib. The chain carries TRBV29-1 and TRBJ2-1; 11 bases fit TRBD1. The DNA for the CDR3 is TGCAGCGAAAGGACAGGGGGCGCGGGGCAGTTCTTC. Encoded protein: CSERTGGAGQFF.